This TCR beta chain was retrieved from a study of beta chain features in type 1 diabetes. Findings and caveats of the study: A pattern of fewer insertions and more deletions at VDJ junctions was seen in type 1 diabetes patients.

Trimming removed 1 base from V and 0 bases from J, with 10 bases in between. The CDR3 is 16 residues long. Germline V gene data show CDR1 as SGHRS and CDR2 as YFSETQ. Sequenced material consisted of expressed TCRB transcripts (all of the isolated RNA was reverse transcribed). Only in-frame clones appear in the TCRdb table, and some are missing; sequencing was by immunoSEQ multiplex PCR. The table shows about 620,000 clones, with 15% to 17% occurring only once. Of note for this clone: The antigen is not known.

The material sequenced was naive CD4+ T cells from blood. The receptor was isolated from a man aged 18 to 35 in good health. This rearrangement joins TRBV5-1 to TRBJ2-2; TRBD2 is a possible D gene (5 bases). The CDR3 sequence: CASSLFTDSNTGELFF. For the CDR3, the DNA is TGCGCCAGCAGCTTGTTTACGGACTCGAACACCGGGGAGCTGTTTTTT. Complete variable domain (other parts from reference TRBV5-1 and TRBJ2-2): KAGVTQTPRYLIKTRGQQVTLSCSPISGHRSVSWYQQTPGQGLQFLFEYFSETQRNKGNFPGRFSGRQFSNSRSEMNVSTLELGDSALYLCASSLFTDSNTGELFFGEGSRLTVL.